The present T cell receptor (beta chain) was sequenced within a study of T cell repertoires in aging, cancer and after chemotherapy (dated by TCRdb to the late 2010s). About the full investigation: Six donor age groups were covered, ranging from 30 or younger up to 70 or older, and each group contained at least three individuals. A cohort of 200 to 250 cancer patients (approximately 92 with hematological and roughly 120 with solid cancers) was assembled, and under 100 healthy donors were included as a reference group. Peripheral blood TCR beta repertoires from healthy donors and cancer patients were profiled to examine immunoaging and T cell reconstitution after chemotherapy. Control TCR repertoires from healthy donors were recorded across several months to years, and re-sampling revealed clear clonal overlap. The full dataset contained several million TCR reads. Summary of the overall study and its limitations: Untreated patients with hematological or solid cancers showed significantly lower blood TCR diversity and higher clonality than age-matched healthy donors. According to the authors, the repertoire data do not permit conclusions about immunological memory after chemotherapy. In healthy donors, the drop in TCR diversity with age came mainly from a loss of richness, whereas in cancer patients a loss of evenness also played a part. In both cancer cohorts, median generation probability rose over the chemotherapy interval, which suggests that the repertoire was reconstituted through rebound thymic output.

Multiplex touch-down PCR with a mixed TRB-A/B primer pool was used to amplify rearranged TRB sequences covering the V, D and J segments. Illumina adapters and sample indices were added to the amplicons in two consecutive PCR reactions performed with Phusion HS II polymerase. Amplicons were gel-purified using the NucleoSpin Gel and PCR Clean-up kit and were subsequently checked with Qubit and an Agilent 2100 Bioanalyzer. Sequencing of libraries was carried out on an Illumina MiSeq in 600-cycle, single-indexed, paired-end runs. The authors processed their data as follows. MiXCR versions 2.12 and 3.0.5 were used to process the TRB sequences. Each unique CDR3 nucleotide sequence counted as one clone, and only productive sequences with at least two reads were retained. The repertoire metrics were Shannon diversity, evenness, clonality (calculated as one minus evenness), and diversity profiles parameterized by alpha from 0 to 5. The IGoR algorithm was used to calculate generation probabilities of clones in the paired pre- and post-chemotherapy samples. TCRdb applied fastp at Q25 and MiXCR to the public reads, then kept only in-frame beta chains. Rows with one shared CDR3 protein collapse into an entry with the most common genes and DNA. Here the V and J calls rest on TCRdb's processing, not on the authors' analysis. Within this sample are thousands of distinct CDR3 sequences, with around a quarter of them counted one time only. Of the sample, approximately 2.9% is held by the ten largest clones.

TCR beta rearrangements were amplified from genomic DNA extracted from peripheral blood rather than from sorted cells or RNA. Trimming costs V 5 bases and J 4 bases, and their ends lie 9 bases apart. Measured from the cysteine to the phenylalanine, the CDR3 is 13 residues long. The DNA shown is the 39-base CDR3, in frame from base 1. CDR1 and CDR2 (MNHEY, SVGEGT) derive from the germline V gene. With respect to this clonotype: Its antigen is currently not known. There are no base qualities to consult, and no much larger clone falls within one base.

Here the chain combines TRBV6-2 or TRBV6-3 and TRBJ2-1; no confident D gene assignment can be made. The receptor's source is a human donor in good health. Input material: blood. The DNA is TGTGCCAGCAGTATATCGAGATACAATGAGCAGTTCTTC. Its translation reads: CASSISRYNEQFF.